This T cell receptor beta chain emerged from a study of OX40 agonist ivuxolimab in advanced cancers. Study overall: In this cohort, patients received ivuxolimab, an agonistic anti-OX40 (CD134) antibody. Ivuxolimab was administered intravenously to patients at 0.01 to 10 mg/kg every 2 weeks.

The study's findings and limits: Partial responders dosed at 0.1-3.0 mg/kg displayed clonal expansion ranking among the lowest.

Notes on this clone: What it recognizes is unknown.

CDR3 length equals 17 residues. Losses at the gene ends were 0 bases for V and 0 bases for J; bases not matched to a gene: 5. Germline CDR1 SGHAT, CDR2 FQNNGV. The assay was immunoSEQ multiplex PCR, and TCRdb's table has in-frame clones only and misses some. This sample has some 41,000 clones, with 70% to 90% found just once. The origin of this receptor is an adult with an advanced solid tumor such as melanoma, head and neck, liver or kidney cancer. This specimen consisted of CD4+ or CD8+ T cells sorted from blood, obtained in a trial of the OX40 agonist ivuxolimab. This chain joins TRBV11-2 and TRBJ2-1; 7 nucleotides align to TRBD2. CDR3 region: CASSLDGAGDSYNEQFF. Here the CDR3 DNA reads TGTGCCAGCAGCTTAGATGGGGCGGGGGACTCCTACAATGAGCAGTTCTTC.